A single sample gave rise to the 23 T cell receptor beta chains below, sequenced in a study of cytomegalovirus exposure and HLA in healthy donors. This PCR relied on a set of 60 Vbeta primers and 13 Jbeta primers. Sequenced by immunoSEQ multiplex PCR; TCRdb stores in-frame clones only, minus some. The sample holds 90,000 to 120,000 clones, 65% to 85% seen once. Sequenced input: PBMCs. The receptor source for this set is a man younger than 35 in good health and CMV-seronegative.

The gene calls are TRBV27 and TRBJ1-6, with a possible D match to TRBD1 (5 bases). Between the trimmed V and J ends, which lost 4 bases and 0 bases, there was a span of 10 bases. This CDR3 has 16 residues. Germline-derived CDR1 and CDR2 are MNHEY and SMNVEV (reference sequence). The CDR3 DNA is TGTGCCAGCAGTTCAGCGGGGGGCTCCTATAATTCACCCCTCCACTTT. This codes for CASSSAGGSYNSPLHF.

V and J are TRBV2 and TRBJ1-4; D is unclear. The germline V and J ends were trimmed by 7 bases and 8 bases, with 17 bases remaining between them. The germline V gene has CDR1 SNHLY and CDR2 FYNNEI. This CDR3 spans 14 amino acids. CDR3 coding DNA: TGTGCCAGCAAGATCACGGACGGGAACGAAAAACTGTTTTTT. This encodes CASKITDGNEKLFF.

The V gene is TRBV9, the J gene TRBJ1-6; 9 positions match TRBD1. Germline values: CDR1 SGDLS, CDR2 YYNGEE. The CDR3 totals 14 residues. The ends lost 6 bases at V and 7 bases at J; junction bases unmatched: 5. Written as DNA, the CDR3 is TGTGCCAGCACCCGGACAGGGGACAATTCACCCCTCCACTTT. Protein: CASTRTGDNSPLHF.

This chain joins TRBV15 and TRBJ1-2; D perhaps matches TRBD1 (5 bases). The CDR3 is 14 residues long. In germline, CDR1 is LNHNV, CDR2 YYDKDF (reference sequence). V lost 3 bases, J lost 8 bases, and 16 bases lay in between. Here the CDR3 reads CATSRPGSSWGYTF. The DNA of the CDR3 is TGTGCCACCAGCAGGCCAGGGTCTAGTTGGGGCTACACCTTC.

This chain links TRBV5-8 with TRBJ2-5; D perhaps matches TRBD2 (6 bases). Trimming stripped 3 bases from V and 9 bases from J, with 15 bases between. CDR1 SGHTS and CDR2 YDEGEE come from the germline V gene. The CDR3 loop spans 13 amino acids. The CDR3 spells CASSSLAGYAQYF. CDR3 DNA: TGTGCCAGCAGCTCTTTGGCGGGATATGCCCAGTACTTC.

This chain joins TRBV7-6 and TRBJ2-7; D is unresolved. CDR1 is SGHVS, CDR2 FNYEAQ, per germline. The V end was cut by 3 bases, the J end by 0 bases, with 12 bases between. The CDR3 runs to 15 residues. The CDR3 is CASSFEADRSYEQYF. CDR3 DNA sequence: TGTGCCAGCAGCTTTGAGGCCGACCGCTCCTACGAGCAGTACTTC.

With regard to this clone: A read error may account for a junction end that differs from germline. The chain has TRBV7-9 and TRBJ1-1, with TRBD1 matching over 8 bases. Germline lookup yields CDR1 SEHNR and CDR2 FQNEAQ (reference sequence). The CDR3 covers 16 residues. The CDR3 coding sequence is TGTTCCAGCAGCTCTGACAGGGGCGGTATGGACACTGAAGCTTTCTTT. Translating it yields CSSSSDRGGMDTEAFF.

This clone was seen only once. The CDR3 here is CASSLPLADTQYF. CDR3 nucleotides: TGTGCCAGCTCACTTCCACTAGCCGATACGCAGTATTTT. This chain joins TRBV18 and TRBJ2-3, with D possibly matching TRBD2 (6 bases). Germline CDR1 KGHSH, CDR2 LQKENI. Trimming took off 4 bases at V and 6 bases at J, with 11 bases between the two ends. This CDR3 has 13 residues.

V and J are TRBV28 and TRBJ1-5, with D perhaps matching TRBD1 (6 bases). V was trimmed by 4 bases and J by 2 bases, leaving 9 bases between them. CDR1 and CDR2 (germline): MDHEN, SYDVKM. The CDR3 is made up of 14 amino acids. The CDR3 DNA sequence: TGTGCCAGCAGTTACAGGGTTGGCAATCAGCCCCAGCATTTT. Its translation: CASSYRVGNQPQHF.

The rearrangement uses TRBV28 and TRBJ2-7; 9 nucleotides match TRBD1. The CDR3 length is 14 residues. CDR1 is MDHEN and CDR2 is SYDVKM in the germline V gene. Unmatched junction bases numbered 8, after V lost 8 bases and J lost 3 bases. CDR3 nucleotides: TGTGCCAGCGCTTTGGGGACAGGGTTCTACGAGCAGTACTTC. The encoded protein is CASALGTGFYEQYF.

This rearrangement joins TRBV7-2 to TRBJ2-2, with 10 bases fitting TRBD1. The CDR3 covers 17 residues. The germline gives CDR1 SGHTA, CDR2 FQGNSA. After removal of 6 bases from V and 5 bases from J, the junction contained 12 bases not matched to a gene. The CDR3 coding sequence is TGTGCCAGCAGTTATACCGGGACAGGGGTTTTGACCGGGGAGCTGTTTTTT. Translating gives CASSYTGTGVLTGELFF.

The chain carries TRBV4-3 and TRBJ1-3, with TRBD1 as a possible D gene (5 bases). Trimming left V 3 bases short and J 2 bases short, with 8 bases between. Germline lookup yields CDR1 LGHNA and CDR2 YSLEER. This CDR3 has 14 amino acids. The CDR3 coding sequence is TGCGCCAGCAGCCACCGGACAACTGGAAACACCATATATTTT. This gives the protein CASSHRTTGNTIYF.

This chain connects TRBV5-1 to TRBJ2-7, with unresolved D. Germline values: CDR1 SGHRS, CDR2 YFSETQ. Trimming shortened V by 0 bases and J by 2 bases, and 9 bases separated the two germline ends. The CDR3 covers 14 residues. Written as DNA, the CDR3 is TGCGCCAGCAGCTTGGACGGCGGAACCTACGAGCAGTACTTC. Its translation: CASSLDGGTYEQYF.

The chain has TRBV4-1 and TRBJ1-5; TRBD1 is a possible D gene (6 bases). With 4 bases removed from V and 5 bases from J, the gap between germline ends came to 15 bases. The CDR3 contains 15 residues. The germline gives CDR1 MGHRA, CDR2 YSYEKL. Written as DNA, the CDR3 is TGCGCCAGCAGCCTCCAACAGGGAGCAGATCAGCCCCAGCATTTT. Its translation is CASSLQQGADQPQHF.

This clone was detected only once. J is TRBJ2-7 and V is TRBV6-1, with D possibly matching TRBD1 (6 bases). The V gene lost 3 bases and the J gene lost 2 bases, with 11 bases spanning the gap. From germline, CDR1 is MNHNS and CDR2 SASEGT. CDR3 length: 14 residues. The CDR3 loop is CASSDRGFTYEQYF. The CDR3 DNA reads TGTGCCAGCAGTGATAGGGGGTTCACCTACGAGCAGTACTTC.

This chain links TRBV5-8 with TRBJ1-2; D not resolved. Per the germline V gene, CDR1 is SGHTS and CDR2 is YDEGEE. The V end lost 0 bases, the J end lost 8 bases, and 14 bases lay between the germline ends. The CDR3 totals 14 residues. CDR3 residues: CASSLVATWEGYTF. The CDR3 region has the DNA TGTGCCAGCAGCTTGGTTGCTACTTGGGAGGGCTACACCTTC.

DNA of the CDR3: TGTGCCAGCAGCGTACGTCCCCAGAACGGGGAGCTGTTTTTT. As protein: CASSVRPQNGELFF. The rearrangement links TRBV9 to TRBJ2-2; D is unresolved. The CDR3 consists of 14 residues. Germline V CDR1 and CDR2: SGDLS, YYNGEE. V was trimmed by 1 base and J by 7 bases, leaving 11 bases between them.

The chain employs TRBV5-1 and TRBJ2-5, with TRBD2 matching over 9 bases. Losses at the gene ends were 5 bases for V and 6 bases for J; bases not matched to a gene: 14. From germline, CDR1 is SGHRS and CDR2 YFSETQ. CDR3 size: 16 residues. This CDR3 is CASSLVQAGGRQTQYF. In DNA, the CDR3 is TGCGCCAGCAGTTTAGTTCAGGCGGGGGGGCGTCAGACCCAGTACTTC.

This clone was found once. The CDR3 protein is CASSPRQITYEQYF. CDR3 DNA: TGTGCCAGCTCACCTCGACAGATTACCTACGAGCAGTACTTC. This chain joins TRBV18 and TRBJ2-7, with TRBD1 as a possible D gene (5 bases). The V and J ends lost 3 bases and 2 bases respectively, with 11 bases between them. Germline values: CDR1 KGHSH, CDR2 LQKENI. The CDR3 is made up of 14 amino acids.

This chain links TRBV6-6 with TRBJ1-1; D perhaps matches TRBD1 (5 bases). The CDR3 extends over 16 amino acids. In germline, CDR1 is MNHNY, CDR2 SVGAGI (reference sequence). Trimming left V 4 bases short and J 1 base short, with 16 bases between. CDR3 residues: CASSLGGGTANTEAFF. CDR3 sequence (DNA): TGTGCCAGCAGTTTGGGAGGAGGGACGGCGAACACTGAAGCTTTCTTT.

This chain joins TRBV6-4 and TRBJ1-1; D is ambiguous. V was cut by 8 bases and J by 1 base, with 17 bases left in between. Germline CDR1 MRHNA, CDR2 SNTAGT. The CDR3 length is 15 residues. The CDR3 sequence is CASPFPIDSNTEAFF. The CDR3, as DNA: TGTGCCAGCCCCTTCCCCATCGACTCGAACACTGAAGCTTTCTTT.

This chain uses TRBV5-6 with TRBJ1-1; D is possibly TRBD1 (6 bases). V was shortened by 5 bases and J by 0 bases, with 11 bases between the two germline ends. Looked up from germline, CDR1 is SGHDT and CDR2 is YYEEEE. This CDR3 comprises 14 residues. In nucleotides, the CDR3 is TGTGCCAGCAGGCCGGGACACTTGAACACTGAAGCTTTCTTT. Protein: CASRPGHLNTEAFF.

The chain has TRBV27 and TRBJ2-4; D may be TRBD1 (6 bases). The V gene lost 3 bases and the J gene lost 1 base, with 10 bases spanning the gap. Per the germline V gene, CDR1 is MNHEY and CDR2 is SMNVEV (reference sequence). This CDR3 spans 15 amino acids. CDR3 nucleotides: TGTGCCAGCAGTTTGGCGCAGGGGGCCAAAAACATTCAGTACTTC. This gives the protein CASSLAQGAKNIQYF.